These T cell receptor beta chains were read from a single sample in a study of cytomegalovirus exposure and HLA in healthy donors. The protocol was immunoSEQ multiplex PCR, while the TCRdb copy is restricted to in-frame clones and leaves out a portion. The data show roughly 180,000 clones, 70% to 80% seen once. The material sequenced was PBMCs. The receptors were sampled from a man younger than 30 in good health and CMV-seronegative. Both conserved end residues are part of each CDR3. The D gene is left open where the match is weak. Some rows have no size entry. The others give once, few or many, or a class for an expanded clone.

j_gene,v_gene,d_gene,abundance,CDR3aa,CDR3nt
TRBJ2-7,TRBV27,TRBD2,.,CASSLVAGRSYEQYF,TGTGCCAGCAGTTTAGTAGCGGGACGCTCCTACGAGCAGTACTTC
TRBJ1-2,TRBV4-3,.,once,CASSQEAGTYYGYTF,TGCGCCAGCAGCCAAGAGGCGGGCACCTACTATGGCTACACCTTC
TRBJ1-6,TRBV2,TRBD1,.,CASRRIRDSGGPLHF,TGTGCCAGCAGGCGAATCCGGGACAGTGGGGGCCCCCTCCACTTT
TRBJ1-1,TRBV14,.,.,CASSRFGVNTEAFF,TGTGCCAGCAGCCGTTTTGGAGTGAACACTGAAGCTTTCTTT
TRBJ2-3,TRBV5-4,.,.,CASSRRDWTTDTQYF,TGTGCCAGCAGCCGCCGGGACTGGACCACAGATACGCAGTATTTT
TRBJ1-2,TRBV6-1,.,.,CASSGTGIAIYGYTF,TGTGCCAGCAGTGGCACAGGGATCGCCATCTATGGCTACACCTTC
TRBJ2-1,TRBV6-4,TRBD2,.,CASSREAGGDEQFF,TGTGCCAGCAGCCGGGAAGCGGGGGGCGATGAGCAGTTCTTC
TRBJ1-2,TRBV7-2,.,.,CASSLSPRYGYTF,TGTGCCAGCAGCTTATCTCCTCGCTATGGCTACACCTTC
TRBJ2-3,TRBV30,TRBD2,.,CAWNRLAGGLADTQYF,TGTGCCTGGAACCGACTAGCGGGGGGGCTGGCAGATACGCAGTATTTT
TRBJ1-6,TRBV9,.,.,CASSPRTDGNSPLHF,TGTGCCAGCAGCCCCCGGACTGATGGGAATTCACCCCTCCACTTT
TRBJ1-2,TRBV6-1,TRBD1,.,CASRGTGVNYGYTF,TGTGCCAGCAGAGGGACAGGGGTTAACTATGGCTACACCTTC
TRBJ2-2,TRBV30,TRBD2,.,CAWSGGLAGTGELFF,TGTGCCTGGAGCGGGGGACTAGCGGGAACCGGGGAGCTGTTTTTT
TRBJ2-5,TRBV7-2,.,.,CASSLATGSGTQYF,TGTGCCAGCAGCTTAGCGACAGGATCAGGGACCCAGTACTTC
TRBJ1-2,TRBV4-2,.,few,CASSRQESGYTF,TGTGCCAGCAGCCGACAGGAAAGTGGCTACACCTTC
TRBJ1-1,TRBV6-5,TRBD1,.,CASSYEDRAGGPAFF,TGTGCCAGCAGTTACGAAGACAGGGCTGGTGGACCCGCTTTCTTT
TRBJ2-3,TRBV9,.,.,CASSVVEGRDTQYF,TGTGCCAGCAGCGTAGTGGAGGGGAGAGATACGCAGTATTTT
TRBJ1-5,TRBV2,TRBD1,.,CASSTSRQGNQPQHF,TGTGCCAGCAGTACAAGTCGACAGGGAAATCAGCCCCAGCATTTT
TRBJ1-5,TRBV23-1,.,.,CASSPIGQGSGSNQPQHF,TGCGCCAGCAGCCCCATAGGGCAGGGCTCAGGGAGCAATCAGCCCCAGCATTTT
TRBJ1-2,TRBV4-3,TRBD1,.,CASSQEDRNYGYTF,TGCGCCAGCAGCCAAGAGGACAGGAACTATGGCTACACCTTC
TRBJ1-2,TRBV7-9,TRBD1,.,CASSLALGQGARSYTF,TGTGCCAGCAGCTTAGCACTGGGACAGGGGGCGAGGAGCTACACCTTC
TRBJ2-7,TRBV7-9,.,.,CASSLASSYEQYF,TGTGCCAGCAGTTTAGCCTCCTCCTACGAGCAGTACTTC
TRBJ2-7,TRBV25-1,TRBD2,few,CASSEYSTSGNIYEQYF,TGTGCCAGCAGTGAATATTCGACTAGCGGGAATATCTACGAGCAGTACTTC
TRBJ2-1,TRBV7-6,TRBD2,.,CASSLRLMSKAGVYNEQFF,TGTGCCAGCAGCCTAAGACTAATGAGCAAAGCGGGGGTCTACAATGAGCAGTTCTTC
TRBJ1-2,TRBV5-6,.,.,CASSFGQIYTF,TGTGCCAGCAGCTTTGGCCAGATCTACACCTTC
TRBJ1-4,TRBV6-6,TRBD1,.,CASRAPGTDNEKLFF,TGTGCCAGCAGGGCCCCCGGGACAGATAATGAAAAACTGTTTTTT
TRBJ1-2,TRBV28,.,.,CASSSHPRGYTF,TGTGCCAGCAGTTCCCACCCGAGAGGCTACACCTTC
TRBJ2-7,TRBV29-1,TRBD1,.,CSVGDSYEQYF,TGCAGCGTTGGGGACAGCTACGAGCAGTACTTC
TRBJ1-2,TRBV18,TRBD1,.,CASSPPGTGAPDYGYTF,TGTGCCAGCTCACCACCCGGGACAGGGGCTCCGGACTATGGCTACACCTTC
TRBJ1-5,TRBV28,TRBD1,.,CASGGQLKPQHF,TGTGCCAGCGGGGGACAGCTGAAGCCCCAGCATTTT
TRBJ2-6,TRBV4-3,TRBD1,.,CASSQDLDRGSSGANVLTF,TGCGCCAGCAGCCAAGATCTGGACAGGGGAAGCTCTGGGGCCAACGTCCTGACTTTC
TRBJ2-3,TRBV7-9,TRBD1,.,CASSPSTGGTDTQYF,TGTGCCAGCAGTCCCTCGACAGGGGGCACAGATACGCAGTATTTT
TRBJ2-5,TRBV9,TRBD1,.,CASSMDRGETQYF,TGTGCCAGCAGCATGGACAGGGGAGAGACCCAGTACTTC
TRBJ2-7,TRBV4-2,TRBD2,.,CASSLGASGSAEYEQYF,TGTGCCAGCAGCCTGGGGGCTAGCGGGAGTGCTGAATACGAGCAGTACTTC
TRBJ2-1,TRBV27,TRBD2,few,CASSLEASGANEQFF,TGTGCCAGCAGTTTAGAGGCTAGCGGGGCCAATGAGCAGTTCTTC
TRBJ2-1,TRBV29-1,TRBD1,.,CSVELAGGSHNEQFF,TGCAGCGTTGAACTCGCAGGGGGCTCCCACAATGAGCAGTTCTTC
TRBJ2-5,TRBV30,.,.,CAWSLYQETQYF,TGTGCCTGGAGTCTGTACCAAGAGACCCAGTACTTC
TRBJ2-7,TRBV4-3,TRBD2,.,CASSQDLLAGGGGYYEQYF,TGCGCCAGCAGCCAAGATTTACTAGCGGGAGGGGGGGGATACTACGAGCAGTACTTC
TRBJ1-1,TRBV29-1,.,once,CSVASLNTEAFF,TGCAGCGTTGCTTCTCTAAACACTGAAGCTTTCTTT
TRBJ1-1,TRBV6-1,TRBD1,.,CASSGSTGLGNTEAFF,TGTGCCAGCAGTGGTTCGACAGGGTTGGGGAACACTGAAGCTTTCTTT
TRBJ2-5,TRBV2,TRBD1,.,CASSETGQGEETQYF,TGTGCCAGCAGTGAAACGGGACAGGGAGAGGAGACCCAGTACTTC
TRBJ1-2,TRBV7-2,.,.,CASSQRTLGGYTF,TGTGCCAGCAGCCAACGGACATTGGGTGGCTACACCTTC
TRBJ2-5,TRBV4-1,.,.,CASSIEDWGETQYF,TGCGCCAGCAGCATAGAGGACTGGGGAGAGACCCAGTACTTC
TRBJ1-4,TRBV5-4,.,.,CASSLKEGANEKLFF,TGTGCCAGCAGCTTGAAAGAGGGTGCTAATGAAAAACTGTTTTTT
TRBJ1-4,TRBV11-3,TRBD1,.,CASSFPRTGEEEKLFF,TGTGCCAGCAGCTTTCCGCGGACAGGGGAAGAAGAAAAACTGTTTTTT
TRBJ2-5,TRBV5-6,TRBD2,once,CASSLSGDGFGTQYF,TGTGCCAGCAGCTTGAGCGGGGATGGGTTCGGGACCCAGTACTTC
TRBJ1-3,TRBV6-1,TRBD1,.,CASAWDRDSGNTIYF,TGTGCCAGCGCTTGGGACAGAGACTCTGGAAACACCATATATTTT
TRBJ2-1,TRBV19,.,once,CASSITNYNEQFF,TGTGCCAGTAGTATCACTAACTACAATGAGCAGTTCTTC
TRBJ2-5,TRBV5-1,TRBD1,.,CASSYSGGAETQYF,TGCGCCAGCAGTTATTCAGGGGGCGCGGAGACCCAGTACTTC
TRBJ1-1,TRBV7-9,.,.,CASSLAGGQNTEAFF,TGTGCCAGCAGCTTAGCGGGGGGGCAGAACACTGAAGCTTTCTTT
TRBJ2-3,TRBV5-6,TRBD2,.,CASSWPLVAGANTDTQYF,TGTGCCAGCAGCTGGCCCCTCGTAGCGGGGGCGAACACAGATACGCAGTATTTT
TRBJ1-5,TRBV5-8,.,once,CASSLGRLGIYQPQHF,TGTGCCAGCAGCTTGGGGAGGCTCGGAATTTATCAGCCCCAGCATTTT
TRBJ2-2,TRBV4-3,TRBD1,.,CASSQGGTGTGDTGELFF,TGCGCCAGCAGCCAAGGGGGTACCGGGACAGGGGATACCGGGGAGCTGTTTTTT
TRBJ1-1,TRBV2,.,.,CASSVTANTEAFF,TGTGCCAGCAGTGTGACAGCGAACACTGAAGCTTTCTTT
TRBJ1-4,TRBV6-5,.,.,CASSWDSNEKLFF,TGTGCCAGCAGTTGGGACTCTAATGAAAAACTGTTTTTT
TRBJ1-1,TRBV11-1,.,.,CASSSTQGRRQTFF,TGTGCCAGCAGCTCGACCCAGGGTAGACGCCAAACTTTCTTT
TRBJ1-5,TRBV29-1,.,.,CSAGDYNQPQHF,TGCAGCGCTGGGGACTACAATCAGCCCCAGCATTTT
TRBJ2-5,TRBV7-9,.,few,CASTRETQYF,TGTGCCAGCACCAGAGAGACCCAGTACTTC
TRBJ1-2,TRBV6-5,.,.,CASRTGQYYGYTF,TGTGCCAGCAGGACCGGACAGTACTATGGCTACACCTTC